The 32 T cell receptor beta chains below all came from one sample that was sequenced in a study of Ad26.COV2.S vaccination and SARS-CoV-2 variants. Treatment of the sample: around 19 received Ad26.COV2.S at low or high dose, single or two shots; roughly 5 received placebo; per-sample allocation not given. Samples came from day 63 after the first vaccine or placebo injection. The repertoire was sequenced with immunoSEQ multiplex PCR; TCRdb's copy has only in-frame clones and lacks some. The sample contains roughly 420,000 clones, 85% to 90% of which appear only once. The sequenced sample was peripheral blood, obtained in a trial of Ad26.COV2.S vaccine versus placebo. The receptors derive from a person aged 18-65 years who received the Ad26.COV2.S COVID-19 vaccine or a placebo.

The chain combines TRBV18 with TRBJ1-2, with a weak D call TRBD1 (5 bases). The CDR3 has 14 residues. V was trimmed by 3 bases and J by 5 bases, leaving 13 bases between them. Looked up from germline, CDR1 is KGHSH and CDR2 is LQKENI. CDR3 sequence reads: CASSPTDSRYGYTF. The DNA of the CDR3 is TGTGCCAGCTCACCTACAGACAGTAGGTATGGCTACACCTTC.

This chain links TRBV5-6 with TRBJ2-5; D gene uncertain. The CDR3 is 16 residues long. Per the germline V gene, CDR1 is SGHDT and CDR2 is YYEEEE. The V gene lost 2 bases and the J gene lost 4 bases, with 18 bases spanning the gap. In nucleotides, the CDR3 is TGTGCCAGCAGCTTAGGCAGGCGAATTTTTATAGAGACCCAGTACTTC. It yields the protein CASSLGRRIFIETQYF.

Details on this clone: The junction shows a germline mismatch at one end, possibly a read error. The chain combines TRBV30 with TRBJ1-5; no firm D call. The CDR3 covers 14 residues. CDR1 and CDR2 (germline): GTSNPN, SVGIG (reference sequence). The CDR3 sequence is CAWSTETGNRPQHF. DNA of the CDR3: TGTGCCTGGAGTACAGAAACGGGCAATCGGCCCCAGCATTTT.

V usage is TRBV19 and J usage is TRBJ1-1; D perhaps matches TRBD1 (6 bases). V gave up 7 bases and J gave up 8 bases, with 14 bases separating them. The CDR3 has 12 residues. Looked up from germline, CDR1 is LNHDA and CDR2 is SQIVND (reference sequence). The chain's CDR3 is CASTPGAGEAFF. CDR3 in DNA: TGTGCCAGTACCCCAGGGGCGGGCGAAGCTTTCTTT.

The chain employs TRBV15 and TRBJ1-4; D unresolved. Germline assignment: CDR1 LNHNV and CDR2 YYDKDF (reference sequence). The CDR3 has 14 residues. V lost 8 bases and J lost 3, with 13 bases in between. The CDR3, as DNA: TGTGCCACCTGGCCGGGGTTCTCTAATGAAAAACTGTTTTTT. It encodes CATWPGFSNEKLFF.

The CDR3 is CASKEVREVDEQYV. DNA for the CDR3: TGTGCCAGCAAGGAGGTGAGGGAAGTCGACGAGCAGTACGTC. The V gene is TRBV25-1, the J gene TRBJ2-7, with D tentatively TRBD2 (5 bases). CDR1 and CDR2 (germline): MGHDK, SYGVNS. With 7 bases removed from V and 5 bases from J, the gap between germline ends came to 18 bases. The length of the CDR3 is 14 residues.

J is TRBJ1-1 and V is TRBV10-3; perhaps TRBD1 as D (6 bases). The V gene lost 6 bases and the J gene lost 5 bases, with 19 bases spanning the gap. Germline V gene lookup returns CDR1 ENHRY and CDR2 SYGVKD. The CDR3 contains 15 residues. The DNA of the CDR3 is TGTGCCATCAGCCGAAATCAGGGGATTGAGACTGAAGCTTTCTTT. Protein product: CAISRNQGIETEAFF.

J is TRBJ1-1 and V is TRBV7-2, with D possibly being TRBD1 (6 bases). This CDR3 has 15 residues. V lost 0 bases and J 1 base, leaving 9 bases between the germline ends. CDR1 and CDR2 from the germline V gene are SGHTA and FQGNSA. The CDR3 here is CASSLAGGPNTEAFF. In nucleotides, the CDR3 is TGTGCCAGCAGCTTAGCCGGGGGGCCGAACACTGAAGCTTTCTTT.

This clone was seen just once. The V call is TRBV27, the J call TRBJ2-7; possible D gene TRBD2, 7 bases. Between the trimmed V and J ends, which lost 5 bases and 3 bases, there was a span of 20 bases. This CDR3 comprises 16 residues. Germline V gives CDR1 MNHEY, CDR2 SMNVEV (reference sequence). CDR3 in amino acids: CASSRAARGARYEQYF. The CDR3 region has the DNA TGTGCCAGCAGTCGAGCCGCACGGGGGGCCCGCTACGAGCAGTACTTC.

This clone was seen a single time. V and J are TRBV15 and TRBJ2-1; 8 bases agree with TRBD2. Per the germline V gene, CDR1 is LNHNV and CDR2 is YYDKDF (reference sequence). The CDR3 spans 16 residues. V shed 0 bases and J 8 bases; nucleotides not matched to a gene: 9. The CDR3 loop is CATSRDGRGGPDEQFF. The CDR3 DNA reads TGTGCCACCAGCAGAGATGGTCGCGGGGGGCCCGATGAGCAGTTCTTC. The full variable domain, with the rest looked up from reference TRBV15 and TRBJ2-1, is DAMVIQNPRYQVTQFGKPVTLSCSQTLNHNVMYWYQQKSSQAPKLLFHYYDKDFNNEADTPDNFQSRRPNTSFCFLDIRSPGLGDTAMYLCATSRDGRGGPDEQFFGPGTRLTVL.

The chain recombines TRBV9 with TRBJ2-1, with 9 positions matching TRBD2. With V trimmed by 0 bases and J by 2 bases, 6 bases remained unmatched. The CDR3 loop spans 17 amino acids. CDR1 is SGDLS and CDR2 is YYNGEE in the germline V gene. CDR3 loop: CASSVADSGRTYNEQFF. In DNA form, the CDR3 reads TGTGCCAGCAGCGTAGCCGATAGCGGGAGAACCTACAATGAGCAGTTCTTC. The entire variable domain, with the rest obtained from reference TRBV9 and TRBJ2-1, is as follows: DSGVTQTPKHLITATGQRVTLRCSPRSGDLSVYWYQQSLDQGLQFLIQYYNGEERAKGNILERFSAQQFPDLHSELNLSSLELGDSALYFCASSVADSGRTYNEQFFGPGTRLTVL.

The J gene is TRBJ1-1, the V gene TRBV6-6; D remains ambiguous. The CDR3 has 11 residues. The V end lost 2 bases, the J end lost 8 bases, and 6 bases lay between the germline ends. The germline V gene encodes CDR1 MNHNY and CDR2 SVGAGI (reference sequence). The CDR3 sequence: CASSYVQEAFF. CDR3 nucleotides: TGTGCCAGCAGTTACGTCCAGGAAGCTTTCTTT.

The CDR3 bases are TGTGCCAGCAGTTGGACGTATTATGAAGCTTTCTTT. This codes for CASSWTYYEAFF. V is TRBV7-2 and J is TRBJ1-1, with D hard to call. Trimming left V 6 bases short and J 7 bases short, with 12 bases between. This CDR3 has 12 residues. Germline V CDR1 and CDR2: SGHTA, FQGNSA. The variable domain in full, with the rest retrieved from reference TRBV7-2 and TRBJ1-1, is GAGVSQSPSNKVTEKGKDVELRCDPISGHTALYWYRQSLGQGLEFLIYFQGNSAPDKSGLPSDRFSAERTGGSVSTLTIQRTQQEDSAVYLCASSWTYYEAFFGQGTRLTVV.

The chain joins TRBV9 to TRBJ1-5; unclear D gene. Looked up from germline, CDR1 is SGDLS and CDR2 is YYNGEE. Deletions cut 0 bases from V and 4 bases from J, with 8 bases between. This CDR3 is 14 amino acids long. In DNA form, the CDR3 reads TGTGCCAGCAGCGTAGAAAGGGTTAATCAGCCCCAGCATTTT. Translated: CASSVERVNQPQHF.

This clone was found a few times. The CDR3 bases are TGCGCCAGCAGTCCCGGGGGCACAGATACGCAGTATTTT. It is translated as CASSPGGTDTQYF. V is TRBV5-1 and J is TRBJ2-3; tentatively, D is TRBD2 (5 bases). Per germline, CDR1 SGHRS and CDR2 YFSETQ. The CDR3 length is 13 residues. Trimming cost V 5 bases and J 1 base, with 8 bases left between them.

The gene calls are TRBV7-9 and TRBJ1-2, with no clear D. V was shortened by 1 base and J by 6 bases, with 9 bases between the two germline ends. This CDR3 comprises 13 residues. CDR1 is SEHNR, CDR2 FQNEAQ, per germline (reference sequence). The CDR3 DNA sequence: TGTGCCAGCAGCTTAGTGGGTGGAAATGGCTACACCTTC. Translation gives CASSLVGGNGYTF.

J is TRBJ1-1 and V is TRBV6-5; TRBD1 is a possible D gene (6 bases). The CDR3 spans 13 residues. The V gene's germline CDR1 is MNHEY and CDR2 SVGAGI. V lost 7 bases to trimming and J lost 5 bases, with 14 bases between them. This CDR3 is CASMMQGITEAFF. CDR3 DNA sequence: TGTGCCAGCATGATGCAGGGGATAACTGAAGCTTTCTTT.

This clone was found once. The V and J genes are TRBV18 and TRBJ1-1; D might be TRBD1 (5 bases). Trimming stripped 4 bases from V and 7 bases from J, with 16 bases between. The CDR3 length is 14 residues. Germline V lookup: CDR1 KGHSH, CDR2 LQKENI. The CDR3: CASSRTGTDNEAFF. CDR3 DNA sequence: TGTGCCAGCTCACGAACCGGGACTGATAATGAAGCTTTCTTT.

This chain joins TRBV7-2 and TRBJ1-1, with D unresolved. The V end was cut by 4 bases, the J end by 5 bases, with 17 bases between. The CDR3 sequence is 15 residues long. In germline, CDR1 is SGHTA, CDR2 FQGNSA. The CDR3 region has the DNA TGTGCCAGCAGCTCCCGGAGCCGAGAAAGTACTGAAGCTTTCTTT. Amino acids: CASSSRSRESTEAFF.

Here the CDR3 reads CASCSWTSHTQYF. CDR3 in DNA: TGTGCCAGCTGTTCCTGGACTAGTCATACGCAGTATTTT. V usage is TRBV6-2 or TRBV6-3 and J usage is TRBJ2-3; 7 nucleotides match TRBD2. Germline trimming cut 8 bases from V and 7 bases from J; bases unmatched to any gene: 9. This CDR3 is built from 13 residues. In germline, CDR1 is MNHEY, CDR2 SVGEGT.

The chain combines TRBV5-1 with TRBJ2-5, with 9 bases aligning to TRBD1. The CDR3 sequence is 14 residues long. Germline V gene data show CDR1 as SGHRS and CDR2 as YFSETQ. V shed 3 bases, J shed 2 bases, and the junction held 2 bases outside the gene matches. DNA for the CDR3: TGCGCCAGCAGCTCGGGGACAGGGCAAGAGACCCAGTACTTC. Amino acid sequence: CASSSGTGQETQYF.

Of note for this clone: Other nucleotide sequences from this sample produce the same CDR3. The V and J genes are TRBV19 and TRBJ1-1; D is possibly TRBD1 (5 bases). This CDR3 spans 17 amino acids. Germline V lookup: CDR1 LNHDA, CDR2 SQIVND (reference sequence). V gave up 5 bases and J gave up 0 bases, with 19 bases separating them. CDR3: CASSVGTGLTMNTEAFF. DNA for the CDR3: TGTGCCAGTAGTGTTGGGACGGGGCTCACCATGAACACTGAAGCTTTCTTT.

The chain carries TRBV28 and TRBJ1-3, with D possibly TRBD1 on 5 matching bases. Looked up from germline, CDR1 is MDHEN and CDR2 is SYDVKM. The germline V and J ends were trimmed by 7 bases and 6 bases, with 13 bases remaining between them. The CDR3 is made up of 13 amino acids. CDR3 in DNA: TGTGCCAGCATCGAGCTAGGGGCAAACACCATATATTTT. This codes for CASIELGANTIYF.

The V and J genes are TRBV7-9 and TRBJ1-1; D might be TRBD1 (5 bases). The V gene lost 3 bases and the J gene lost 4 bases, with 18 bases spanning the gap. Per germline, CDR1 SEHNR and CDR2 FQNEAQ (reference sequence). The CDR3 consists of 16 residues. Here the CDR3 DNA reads TGTGCCAGCAGCTTCCGCGGGGGAAGTTTAGTCACTGAAGCTTTCTTT. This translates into CASSFRGGSLVTEAFF.

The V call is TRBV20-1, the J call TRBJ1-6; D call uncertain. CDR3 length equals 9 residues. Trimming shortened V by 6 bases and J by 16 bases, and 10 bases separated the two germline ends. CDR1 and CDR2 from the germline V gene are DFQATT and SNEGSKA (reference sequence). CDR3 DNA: TGCAGTGCCGGCCCGATTCTCCACTTT. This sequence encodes CSAGPILHF.

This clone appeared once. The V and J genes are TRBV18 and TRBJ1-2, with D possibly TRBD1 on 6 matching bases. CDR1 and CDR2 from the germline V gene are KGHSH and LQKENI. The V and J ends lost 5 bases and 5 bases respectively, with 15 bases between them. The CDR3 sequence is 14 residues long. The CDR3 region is CASSNRVAVYGYTF. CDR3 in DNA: TGTGCCAGCTCAAACAGGGTCGCGGTATATGGCTACACCTTC.

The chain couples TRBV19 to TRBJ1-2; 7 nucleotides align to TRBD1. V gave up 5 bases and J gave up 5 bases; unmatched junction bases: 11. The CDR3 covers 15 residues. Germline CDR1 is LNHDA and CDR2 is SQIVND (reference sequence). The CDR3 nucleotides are TGTGCCAGTAGTGCGCCGGGACAGAGGCTTTATGGCTACACCTTC. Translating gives CASSAPGQRLYGYTF.

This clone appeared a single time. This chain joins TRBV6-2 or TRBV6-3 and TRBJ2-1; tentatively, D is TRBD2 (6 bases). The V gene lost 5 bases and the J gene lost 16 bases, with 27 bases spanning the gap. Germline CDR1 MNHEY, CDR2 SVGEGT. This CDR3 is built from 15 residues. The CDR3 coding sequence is TGTGCCAGCAGTCCGCACTCTTTAGGGACTGCTAATGGCTTCTTC. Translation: CASSPHSLGTANGFF.

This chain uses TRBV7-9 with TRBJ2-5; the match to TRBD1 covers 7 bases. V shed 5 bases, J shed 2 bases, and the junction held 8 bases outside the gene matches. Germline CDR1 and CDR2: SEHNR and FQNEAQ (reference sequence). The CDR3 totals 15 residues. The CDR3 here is CASSVGQVIQETQYF. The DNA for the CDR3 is TGTGCCAGCAGCGTCGGACAGGTGATACAAGAGACCCAGTACTTC.

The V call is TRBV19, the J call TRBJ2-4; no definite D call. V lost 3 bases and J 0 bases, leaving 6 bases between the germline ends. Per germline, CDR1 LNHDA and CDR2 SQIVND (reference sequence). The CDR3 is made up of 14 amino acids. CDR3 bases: TGTGCCAGTAGTATGTTACTAGCCAAAAACATTCAGTACTTC. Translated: CASSMLLAKNIQYF.

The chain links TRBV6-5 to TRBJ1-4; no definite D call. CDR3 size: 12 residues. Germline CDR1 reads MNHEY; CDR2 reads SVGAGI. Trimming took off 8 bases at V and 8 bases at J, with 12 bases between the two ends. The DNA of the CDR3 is TGTGCCAGCTATGGCCCGGAGGAAAAACTGTTTTTT. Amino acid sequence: CASYGPEEKLFF.

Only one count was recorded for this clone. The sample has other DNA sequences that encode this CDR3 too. CDR3 bases: TGCAGTGCTAGTAATCGCAGGAGCAGCTACAATGAGCAGTTCTTC. Translated, it gives CSASNRRSSYNEQFF. The chain combines TRBV20-1 with TRBJ2-1; D gene uncertain. Trimming shortened V by 3 bases and J by 3 bases, and 15 bases separated the two germline ends. This CDR3 comprises 15 residues. Germline V gene sequence: CDR1 DFQATT, CDR2 SNEGSKA (reference sequence).